A selection of T cell receptor beta chains follows, all from one sample in a study of blood T cell repertoires in COVID-19. The table came from immunoSEQ multiplex PCR; TCRdb's copy has only in-frame clones and leaves some out. The data contain some 260,000 clones, 88% of them singletons. The sequenced material came from peripheral blood. The receptor set was obtained from a woman between 65 and 79 years old with COVID-19, enrolled during active disease. Each CDR3 is given with its conserved first and last residue. D genes are given only for firm matches. Size is stated for part of the rows, as once, few or many counts, or as a class when the clone is expanded.

v_gene	j_gene	abundance	d_gene	CDR3aa	CDR3nt
TRBV28	TRBJ2-2	once	TRBD1	CASSLFNRGYGNPGELFF	TGTGCCAGCAGTTTATTTAACAGGGGCTACGGAAATCCCGGGGAGCTGTTTTTT
TRBV29-1	TRBJ2-7	NA	TRBD1	CSVWDRVSYEQYF	TGCAGCGTCTGGGACAGGGTCTCCTACGAGCAGTACTTC
TRBV7-2	TRBJ2-1	once	NA	CASSLGGIYNEQFF	TGTGCCAGCAGCTTAGGAGGGATTTACAATGAGCAGTTCTTC
TRBV11-3	TRBJ2-3	NA	TRBD1	CASSFAGTGGGGRRADTQYF	TGTGCCAGCAGCTTTGCTGGGACAGGGGGCGGGGGTAGACGCGCAGATACGCAGTATTTT
TRBV30	TRBJ2-7	NA	TRBD2	CAWRPSGSIYEQYF	TGTGCCTGGAGACCGAGCGGGAGTATTTACGAGCAGTACTTC
TRBV6-1	TRBJ2-6	NA	NA	CASSETGSGANVLTF	TGTGCCAGCAGTGAAACAGGCTCTGGGGCCAACGTCCTGACTTTC
TRBV4-1	TRBJ1-6	NA	TRBD1	CASSQPGQYNSPLHF	TGCGCCAGCAGCCAACCGGGACAGTATAATTCACCCCTCCACTTT
TRBV12-3/TRBV12-4	TRBJ1-4	NA	NA	CASSPGTGHLFF	TGTGCCAGCAGCCCCGGGACGGGACATCTGTTTTTT
TRBV5-1	TRBJ1-4	NA	NA	CASSLGENEKLFF	TGCGCCAGCAGCTTGGGTGAGAATGAAAAACTGTTTTTT
TRBV10-3	TRBJ1-1	NA	NA	CAISRRGSDTEAFF	TGTGCCATCAGTCGAAGGGGCTCGGACACTGAAGCTTTCTTT
TRBV30	TRBJ2-1	NA	TRBD2	CAWRTSGSNNEQFF	TGTGCCTGGAGGACTAGCGGGAGTAACAATGAGCAGTTCTTC
TRBV19	TRBJ1-5	NA	NA	CASIDRQDQPQHF	TGTGCCAGCATAGACAGACAAGATCAGCCCCAGCATTTT
TRBV4-2	TRBJ2-1	NA	TRBD2	CASSQDLGRAGGRNEQFF	TGTGCCAGCAGCCAAGATCTGGGGAGGGCGGGAGGACGCAATGAGCAGTTCTTC
TRBV7-9	TRBJ1-1	NA	NA	CASSLIGGVSEAFF	TGTGCCAGCAGCTTAATAGGGGGGGTGAGTGAAGCTTTCTTT
TRBV3-1/TRBV3-2	TRBJ2-7	NA	TRBD1	CASSPFRDRVRRSYEQYF	TGTGCCAGCAGCCCCTTCCGGGACAGAGTGCGTCGATCCTACGAGCAGTACTTC
TRBV6-5	TRBJ1-2	NA	NA	CASSYAQNYGYTF	TGTGCCAGCAGTTACGCTCAGAACTATGGCTACACCTTC
TRBV11-3	TRBJ1-1	NA	NA	CASSPGGRADTEAFF	TGTGCCAGCAGCCCGGGGGGTAGGGCCGACACTGAAGCTTTCTTT
TRBV5-4	TRBJ2-2	few	TRBD2	CASSLGILAETGELFF	TGTGCCAGCAGCTTGGGGATACTAGCGGAGACCGGGGAGCTGTTTTTT
TRBV5-6	TRBJ2-5	NA	NA	CASSFYLRGRLEETQYF	TGTGCCAGCAGCTTTTATCTCCGGGGAAGGTTGGAGGAGACCCAGTACTTC
TRBV5-5	TRBJ1-5	NA	NA	CASSLGQGSVGNQPQHF	TGTGCCAGCAGCTTGGGTCAGGGCTCTGTTGGCAATCAGCCCCAGCATTTT
TRBV28	TRBJ2-5	NA	TRBD2	CATRLAGGGETQYF	TGTGCCACCCGACTAGCGGGAGGTGGGGAGACCCAGTACTTC
TRBV28	TRBJ2-5	NA	TRBD1	CASSPGTVLETQYF	TGTGCCAGCAGTCCCGGGACAGTCTTAGAGACCCAGTACTTC
TRBV3-1/TRBV3-2	TRBJ2-7	NA	TRBD1	CASSQAQGDEQYF	TGTGCCAGCAGCCAAGCCCAGGGGGACGAGCAGTACTTC
TRBV7-9	TRBJ2-7	NA	NA	CASSLGTVYEQYF	TGTGCCAGCAGCTTAGGCACAGTGTACGAGCAGTACTTC
TRBV30	TRBJ2-1	NA	TRBD2	CAWSAKLAGGSEQFF	TGTGCCTGGAGTGCAAAACTAGCGGGAGGAAGCGAGCAGTTCTTC
TRBV30	TRBJ1-1	NA	NA	CAWEQGPSGTEAFF	TGTGCCTGGGAACAGGGTCCCTCGGGCACTGAAGCTTTCTTT
TRBV14	TRBJ2-1	NA	TRBD1	CASSPFSGTGVPKQFF	TGTGCCAGCAGCCCTTTTTCCGGGACAGGGGTCCCAAAGCAGTTCTTC
TRBV18	TRBJ1-1	NA	TRBD1	CASSLQGVGTEAFF	TGTGCCAGCTCACTACAGGGGGTTGGCACTGAAGCTTTCTTT